The 2 T cell receptor beta chains presented below share a single source sample, sequenced in a study. Using its own MiXCR run on the RT-PCR reads, TCRdb lists one record per CDR3 protein. The table shows about 700,000 distinct CDR3 sequences, with around 14% occurring only once. The sequencing input was memory CD4+ T cells from blood. Source of these receptors: a female donor in good health, serving as a healthy control.

The CDR3 loop is CANPDRVNTEAFF. CDR3 bases: TGCGCCAATCCCGACAGGGTGAACACTGAAGCTTTCTTT. The rearrangement joins TRBV5-1 to TRBJ1-1, with 7 positions matching TRBD1. From germline, CDR1 is SGHRS and CDR2 YFSETQ. V gave up 9 bases and J gave up 0 bases; unmatched junction bases: 5. The CDR3 extends over 13 amino acids.

CDR3: CASSLRVHPIEQYF. The CDR3, as DNA: TGTGCCAGCAGCTTAAGAGTCCACCCCATCGAGCAGTACTTC. The chain recombines TRBV7-2 with TRBJ2-7, with unresolved D. Germline CDR1 SGHTA, CDR2 FQGNSA. The CDR3 runs to 14 residues. With 2 bases removed from V and 6 bases from J, the gap between germline ends came to 14 bases. The complete variable domain, with remaining parts taken from reference TRBV7-2 and TRBJ2-7, reads GAGVSQSPSNKVTEKGKDVELRCDPISGHTALYWYRQSLGQGLEFLIYFQGNSAPDKSGLPSDRFSAERTGGSVSTLTIQRTQQEDSAVYLCASSLRVHPIEQYFGPGTRLTVT.